A selection of T cell receptor beta chains follows, all from one sample in a study of control samples from healthy donors and cancer patients. Method: immunoSEQ multiplex PCR; TCRdb's copy keeps in-frame clones and lacks some. Among about 150,000 clones listed, approximately 92% were seen once. The sequenced sample was blood. The source is a man aged 25-40 years in good health. CDR3s include the opening cysteine and the closing phenylalanine or tryptophan. The order of the fields is CDR3 DNA, CDR3 protein, J gene, clone size, D gene, V gene. The D gene is left open where the match is weak. Rows may omit the clone size; those that give it use once, few, many or a size class.

CDR3 DNA: TGTGCCAGCAGTTCACCGGGACAGGACTACGAGCAGTACTTC; CDR3 protein: CASSSPGQDYEQYF; J gene: TRBJ2-7; clone size: NA; D gene: TRBD1; V gene: TRBV6-5
CDR3 DNA: TGTGCCATCAGTGACGCGTCTAACTATGGCTACACCTTC; CDR3 protein: CAISDASNYGYTF; J gene: TRBJ1-2; clone size: NA; D gene: NA; V gene: TRBV10-3
CDR3 DNA: TGTGCCAGCATATCGGGACAGGGGGAATATCAGCCCCAGCATTTT; CDR3 protein: CASISGQGEYQPQHF; J gene: TRBJ1-5; clone size: once; D gene: TRBD1; V gene: TRBV28
CDR3 DNA: TGTGCCAGCAGCTTAGATAGCGGGGGGTACAATGAGCAGTTCTTC; CDR3 protein: CASSLDSGGYNEQFF; J gene: TRBJ2-1; clone size: NA; D gene: TRBD2; V gene: TRBV7-9
CDR3 DNA: TGTGCCAGTAGTGAAGTCCACCCTGGTTGGGGGACTGAAGCTTTCTTT; CDR3 protein: CASSEVHPGWGTEAFF; J gene: TRBJ1-1; clone size: NA; D gene: NA; V gene: TRBV19
CDR3 DNA: TGTGCCTCCTGGACGGAAGACACTGAAGCTTTCTTT; CDR3 protein: CASWTEDTEAFF; J gene: TRBJ1-1; clone size: NA; D gene: NA; V gene: TRBV30
CDR3 DNA: TGTGCCAGTAGTTCGGGCGACGCTAACTATGGCTACACCTTC; CDR3 protein: CASSSGDANYGYTF; J gene: TRBJ1-2; clone size: NA; D gene: NA; V gene: TRBV19
CDR3 DNA: TGTGCCAGCACCTACGGGGGGGAATACGAGCAGTACTTC; CDR3 protein: CASTYGGEYEQYF; J gene: TRBJ2-7; clone size: NA; D gene: TRBD2; V gene: TRBV12-3/TRBV12-4
CDR3 DNA: TGTGCCAGCAGCCAAATCAGGGGGCTCGACTATGGCTACACCTTC; CDR3 protein: CASSQIRGLDYGYTF; J gene: TRBJ1-2; clone size: NA; D gene: TRBD1; V gene: TRBV7-8
CDR3 DNA: TGTGCCAGCAGTCCGGGGGCAACTAATGAAAAACTGTTTTTT; CDR3 protein: CASSPGATNEKLFF; J gene: TRBJ1-4; clone size: once; D gene: NA; V gene: TRBV6-5
CDR3 DNA: TGTGCCTCCCATGGTAAGGACAGTGGGGGAAACACCATATATTTT; CDR3 protein: CASHGKDSGGNTIYF; J gene: TRBJ1-3; clone size: NA; D gene: NA; V gene: TRBV7-3
CDR3 DNA: TGTGCCAGTAGTATAGGGGGCAGGGGTTACGAAGCTTTCTTT; CDR3 protein: CASSIGGRGYEAFF; J gene: TRBJ1-1; clone size: once; D gene: NA; V gene: TRBV19
CDR3 DNA: TGTGCCAGCAGCCCAAGGACAGGGGTCTACGAGCAGTACTTC; CDR3 protein: CASSPRTGVYEQYF; J gene: TRBJ2-7; clone size: NA; D gene: TRBD1; V gene: TRBV7-2
CDR3 DNA: TGTGCCAGCAGCCGTGGAGCGTCCCGAAATGAGCAGTTCTTC; CDR3 protein: CASSRGASRNEQFF; J gene: TRBJ2-1; clone size: NA; D gene: NA; V gene: TRBV7-3
CDR3 DNA: TGTGCCAGCAGCGTAGGGGGAGGGCCGGGACAGGCTAACTATGGCTACACCTTC; CDR3 protein: CASSVGGGPGQANYGYTF; J gene: TRBJ1-2; clone size: NA; D gene: TRBD1; V gene: TRBV9
CDR3 DNA: TGTGCCAGCAGTTTTGACACAGGGGGCAGGTTGGAGACCCAGTACTTC; CDR3 protein: CASSFDTGGRLETQYF; J gene: TRBJ2-5; clone size: NA; D gene: TRBD1; V gene: TRBV28
CDR3 DNA: TGTGCCAGCAGAGACAGGGGGGGGAATTCACCCCTCCACTTT; CDR3 protein: CASRDRGGNSPLHF; J gene: TRBJ1-6; clone size: NA; D gene: TRBD1; V gene: TRBV2
CDR3 DNA: TGCGCCAGCAGTGGGAGAACCTACGAGCAGTACTTC; CDR3 protein: CASSGRTYEQYF; J gene: TRBJ2-7; clone size: NA; D gene: NA; V gene: TRBV10-2
CDR3 DNA: TGCAGCGTTGAAGATCCTGGGGATACGCAGTATTTT; CDR3 protein: CSVEDPGDTQYF; J gene: TRBJ2-3; clone size: NA; D gene: NA; V gene: TRBV29-1
CDR3 DNA: TGCGCCAGCAGCCCTTCGACAGGGAACACTGAAGCTTTCTTT; CDR3 protein: CASSPSTGNTEAFF; J gene: TRBJ1-1; clone size: NA; D gene: NA; V gene: TRBV5-1
CDR3 DNA: TGTGCCATCAGTGAGTCAGCGGGGTCACCCCTCCACTTT; CDR3 protein: CAISESAGSPLHF; J gene: TRBJ1-6; clone size: NA; D gene: NA; V gene: TRBV10-3
CDR3 DNA: TGCGCCAGCAGTGAGGCAGGACTGCCAGCGGTTGAAAAACTGTTTTTT; CDR3 protein: CASSEAGLPAVEKLFF; J gene: TRBJ1-4; clone size: NA; D gene: NA; V gene: TRBV10-2
CDR3 DNA: TGTGCCAGCAGTTACGGACAGTTGGGCACTGAAGCTTTCTTT; CDR3 protein: CASSYGQLGTEAFF; J gene: TRBJ1-1; clone size: few; D gene: NA; V gene: TRBV6-6
CDR3 DNA: TGTGCCAGTAGTATGACGAGGGTTAACTATGGCTACACCTTC; CDR3 protein: CASSMTRVNYGYTF; J gene: TRBJ1-2; clone size: NA; D gene: NA; V gene: TRBV19
CDR3 DNA: TGTGCCAGCAGTCAAGACAGGGGAGGCGCCTATAATTCACCCCTCCACTTT; CDR3 protein: CASSQDRGGAYNSPLHF; J gene: TRBJ1-6; clone size: NA; D gene: TRBD1; V gene: TRBV27
CDR3 DNA: TGTGCCAGCAGCGCCGGGACAGGGGGCGCAGATACGCAGTATTTT; CDR3 protein: CASSAGTGGADTQYF; J gene: TRBJ2-3; clone size: NA; D gene: NA; V gene: TRBV21-1
CDR3 DNA: TGTGCCTGGAGTGTACCGGCGCACAGGGGAGGGGAAAAACTGTTTTTT; CDR3 protein: CAWSVPAHRGGEKLFF; J gene: TRBJ1-4; clone size: NA; D gene: TRBD1; V gene: TRBV30
CDR3 DNA: TGTGCCAGCAGCTCCAGCGGGGGGGTTGAGCAGTTCTTC; CDR3 protein: CASSSSGGVEQFF; J gene: TRBJ2-1; clone size: NA; D gene: TRBD2; V gene: TRBV7-3
CDR3 DNA: TGTGCCAGCAGCTCGGGACTTTTAGGAAACACCATATATTTT; CDR3 protein: CASSSGLLGNTIYF; J gene: TRBJ1-3; clone size: NA; D gene: NA; V gene: TRBV5-5
CDR3 DNA: TGTGCCAGCAGCGTAGGACAGGGATCCTACAATGAGCAGTTCTTC; CDR3 protein: CASSVGQGSYNEQFF; J gene: TRBJ2-1; clone size: NA; D gene: TRBD1; V gene: TRBV9
CDR3 DNA: TGCGCCAGCAGTGAGTTTGCGGGGGGTCTTGGTAATGAGCAGTTCTTC; CDR3 protein: CASSEFAGGLGNEQFF; J gene: TRBJ2-1; clone size: few; D gene: TRBD2; V gene: TRBV10-1
CDR3 DNA: TGTGCCAGCAGCTTAGTTGGGGTGCGCACTGAAGCTTTCTTT; CDR3 protein: CASSLVGVRTEAFF; J gene: TRBJ1-1; clone size: NA; D gene: NA; V gene: TRBV11-2
CDR3 DNA: TGCAGCGTTGATCCGGGACTAGCTCCGGGCACCGGGGAGCTGTTTTTT; CDR3 protein: CSVDPGLAPGTGELFF; J gene: TRBJ2-2; clone size: NA; D gene: TRBD2; V gene: TRBV29-1
CDR3 DNA: TGTGCCAGCAACCCCAGCTTATCCGGGGGCTATGGCTACACCTTC; CDR3 protein: CASNPSLSGGYGYTF; J gene: TRBJ1-2; clone size: NA; D gene: NA; V gene: TRBV5-5
CDR3 DNA: TGTGCCAGCAGTTTAATGGGCGGGGGGAGCACAGATACGCAGTATTTT; CDR3 protein: CASSLMGGGSTDTQYF; J gene: TRBJ2-3; clone size: once; D gene: TRBD2; V gene: TRBV27
CDR3 DNA: TGTGCCAGCAGTTACCGAGGGGACAAGGACGCTTTCTTT; CDR3 protein: CASSYRGDKDAFF; J gene: TRBJ1-1; clone size: NA; D gene: NA; V gene: TRBV6-5
CDR3 DNA: TGTGCCAGCAGCCCTCGGGGAGGGGAAGGGAACTATGGCTACACCTTC; CDR3 protein: CASSPRGGEGNYGYTF; J gene: TRBJ1-2; clone size: NA; D gene: NA; V gene: TRBV13
CDR3 DNA: TGTGCCAGCGGTTCGACCGAGCAGTTCTTC; CDR3 protein: CASGSTEQFF; J gene: TRBJ2-1; clone size: NA; D gene: NA; V gene: TRBV9
CDR3 DNA: TGTGCCAGCAGCCCTCTCGCAGGGGCTTCCTCCTACGAGCAGTACTTC; CDR3 protein: CASSPLAGASSYEQYF; J gene: TRBJ2-7; clone size: NA; D gene: NA; V gene: TRBV9
CDR3 DNA: TGTGCCAGCAGCTCCCGGGACACATCCTACGAGCAGTACTTC; CDR3 protein: CASSSRDTSYEQYF; J gene: TRBJ2-7; clone size: NA; D gene: NA; V gene: TRBV7-6
CDR3 DNA: TGTGCCAGCAGTTTTGGACAGGTCAACATGAACACTGAAGCTTTCTTT; CDR3 protein: CASSFGQVNMNTEAFF; J gene: TRBJ1-1; clone size: NA; D gene: TRBD1; V gene: TRBV27
CDR3 DNA: TGTGCCAGCAGTGATAGGAGGGGAAGCCTTAACTATGGCTACACCTTC; CDR3 protein: CASSDRRGSLNYGYTF; J gene: TRBJ1-2; clone size: once; D gene: NA; V gene: TRBV25-1
CDR3 DNA: TGTGCCAGCAGGGAGTCTGGGGCCAACGTCCTGACTTTC; CDR3 protein: CASRESGANVLTF; J gene: TRBJ2-6; clone size: NA; D gene: NA; V gene: TRBV27
CDR3 DNA: TGCAGCGCCTCCCACAGGGGGGGCGGAGCTTTCTTT; CDR3 protein: CSASHRGGGAFF; J gene: TRBJ1-1; clone size: NA; D gene: TRBD1; V gene: TRBV29-1
CDR3 DNA: TGTGCCAGTACTCCGGACAGGGGCTATCAGCCCCAGCATTTT; CDR3 protein: CASTPDRGYQPQHF; J gene: TRBJ1-5; clone size: NA; D gene: TRBD1; V gene: TRBV19
CDR3 DNA: TGCGCCAGCAGCGCCGATAACTATGGCTACACCTTC; CDR3 protein: CASSADNYGYTF; J gene: TRBJ1-2; clone size: NA; D gene: NA; V gene: TRBV5-1
CDR3 DNA: TGTGCCAGCAGCTTCCCCGGGGGAACTGAAGCTTTCTTT; CDR3 protein: CASSFPGGTEAFF; J gene: TRBJ1-1; clone size: NA; D gene: NA; V gene: TRBV11-1
CDR3 DNA: TGTGCCAGCCAGCCTCTTAATAGCAATCAGCCCCAGCATTTT; CDR3 protein: CASQPLNSNQPQHF; J gene: TRBJ1-5; clone size: NA; D gene: NA; V gene: TRBV6-5
CDR3 DNA: TGTGCCAGCAGCTTCGGCACTTACTCTGGGGCCAACGTCCTGACTTTC; CDR3 protein: CASSFGTYSGANVLTF; J gene: TRBJ2-6; clone size: NA; D gene: NA; V gene: TRBV7-3
CDR3 DNA: TGCGCCAGCAGCTTGGGGGGCCCAGGGGCGGAAGCTTTCTTT; CDR3 protein: CASSLGGPGAEAFF; J gene: TRBJ1-1; clone size: NA; D gene: NA; V gene: TRBV5-1
CDR3 DNA: TGTGCCTGGAGAGAGAGCTCCTACAATGAGCAGTTCTTC; CDR3 protein: CAWRESSYNEQFF; J gene: TRBJ2-1; clone size: NA; D gene: NA; V gene: TRBV30
CDR3 DNA: TGTGCCAGTAGTATAGGGACAAGGGGCAATCAGCCCCAGCATTTT; CDR3 protein: CASSIGTRGNQPQHF; J gene: TRBJ1-5; clone size: NA; D gene: NA; V gene: TRBV19
CDR3 DNA: TGTGCCAGCAGCCAGGGGGCCTACGAGCAGTACTTC; CDR3 protein: CASSQGAYEQYF; J gene: TRBJ2-7; clone size: NA; D gene: NA; V gene: TRBV4-2
CDR3 DNA: TGTGCCTGGACCCAGACAGGGGACGAGCAGTACTTC; CDR3 protein: CAWTQTGDEQYF; J gene: TRBJ2-7; clone size: NA; D gene: TRBD1; V gene: TRBV30
CDR3 DNA: TGTGCCTGGAGTGTAGACGTCAGCTATGGCTACACCTTC; CDR3 protein: CAWSVDVSYGYTF; J gene: TRBJ1-2; clone size: NA; D gene: NA; V gene: TRBV30
CDR3 DNA: TGTGCCAGCAGGCTACAGGGGCCCTCCTACGAGCAGTACTTC; CDR3 protein: CASRLQGPSYEQYF; J gene: TRBJ2-7; clone size: NA; D gene: TRBD1; V gene: TRBV28
CDR3 DNA: TGTGCCATCAGTGAGTCGACTAGCGCGGATGAGCAGTTCTTC; CDR3 protein: CAISESTSADEQFF; J gene: TRBJ2-1; clone size: NA; D gene: TRBD2; V gene: TRBV10-3